The 31 T cell receptor beta chains below come from one sample, sequenced in a study of Tregs in tolerant kidney transplant recipients. Sequencing was performed with immunoSEQ multiplex PCR; in TCRdb, only in-frame clones are kept and a portion is missing. The table for this sample gives 50,000 or so clones. Here the sequenced sample was CD4+ T cells from blood, taken before the transplant. The receptors come from a human donor who received a combined kidney and bone marrow transplant.

In the case of this clone: The CDR3 end falls 3 residues outside the read, so it is completed with the germline J gene. The V and J genes are TRBV18 and TRBJ1-1; 7 bases are a match to TRBD1. The CDR3 has 14 amino acids. Germline CDR1 and CDR2: KGHSH and LQKENI. V gave up 1 base and J gave up 4 bases; unmatched junction bases: 3. Here the CDR3 reads CASSPRQGVTEAFF. The CDR3 bases that were read are TGTGCCAGCTCACCACGGCAGGGGGTCACTGAA.

As concerns this clone: The sequenced fragment ends 3 residues before the CDR3 boundary, so the rest is inferred from the germline J gene. The rearrangement joins TRBV18 to TRBJ2-3; 12 nucleotides agree with TRBD2. Germline trimming cut 2 bases from V and 2 bases from J; bases unmatched to any gene: 5. There are 17 residues in the CDR3. Germline CDR1 and CDR2: KGHSH and LQKENI. CDR3 DNA, as far as it was read: TGTGCCAGCTCACCATCACTAGCGGGAGGATCCACAGATACG. This sequence encodes CASSPSLAGGSTDT. From start to end, the CDR3 is CASSPSLAGGSTDTQYF. The whole variable domain, filled in from reference TRBV18 and TRBJ2-3, reads NAGVMQNPRHLVRRRGQEARLRCSPMKGHSHVYWYRQLPEEGLKFMVYLQKENIIDESGMPKERFSAEFPKEGPSILRIQQVVRGDSAAYFCASSPSLAGGSTDTQYFGPGTRLTVL.

Concerning this clone: The CDR3 end is not reached by the read, which stops 3 residues before it; the germline J gene fills it in. The chain has TRBV18 and TRBJ1-2, with 7 bases identical to TRBD1. This CDR3 is built from 13 residues. V gave up 6 bases and J gave up 6 bases; unmatched junction bases: 7. Germline V gives CDR1 KGHSH, CDR2 LQKENI. CDR3 DNA (partial): TGTGCCAGCTCTCGACAGGGACGGGATGGC. It specifies CASSRQGRDG. The whole CDR3 protein is CASSRQGRDGYTF.

The CDR3 loop reads CASSFWGQPGNTIYF. CDR3 DNA (partial): TGTGCCAGCAGCTTCTGGGGACAGCCTGGAAACACC. V is TRBV7-2 and J is TRBJ1-3, with 7 positions matching TRBD1. The read stops 3 residues short of the end of the CDR3; the missing end is completed from the germline J gene. Germline V gene data show CDR1 as SGHTA and CDR2 as FQGNSA. The CDR3 spans 15 residues. V shed 3 bases and J 2 bases; nucleotides not matched to a gene: 4.

As concerns this clone: The read gets to within 3 residues of the CDR3 end, and the germline J gene fills in the rest. This rearrangement joins TRBV18 to TRBJ1-3; D call uncertain. The germline V gene encodes CDR1 KGHSH and CDR2 LQKENI. The CDR3 sequence is 12 residues long. Trimming removed 6 bases from V and 2 bases from J, with 5 bases in between. CDR3 amino acids: CASSDTGNTIYF. CDR3 bases read: TGTGCCAGCTCCGACACTGGAAACACC.

The CDR3 sequence: CASSPTGGGETQYF. The CDR3 DNA, read in part, is TGTGCCAGCTCACCTACAGGGGGAGGAGAGACC. The chain recombines TRBV18 with TRBJ2-5; 8 bases map to TRBD1. The read is 3 residues too short to cover the CDR3 end, so that end is filled in from the germline J gene. CDR3 length: 14 residues. After removal of 3 bases from V and 4 bases from J, the junction contained 4 bases not matched to a gene. Germline V gene sequence: CDR1 KGHSH, CDR2 LQKENI.

A note on this clone: The read terminates 3 residues before the CDR3 end, so the remaining end is supplied by the germline J gene. V gene TRBV19 combines with J gene TRBJ1-5; D may be TRBD1 (6 bases). Trimming took 6 bases from V and 1 from J, leaving 13 bases between them. Germline-derived CDR1 and CDR2 are LNHDA and SQIVND (reference sequence). CDR3 size: 15 residues. The part of the CDR3 DNA that was read is TGTGCCAGTAGAGCCCGACAGGCCAGCAATCAGCCC. Translating it yields CASRARQASNQP. The whole CDR3 protein reads CASRARQASNQPQHF.

As regards this clone: The read is 3 residues too short to cover the CDR3 end, so that end is filled in from the germline J gene. The chain links TRBV11-2 to TRBJ1-2; 8 bases fit TRBD1. This CDR3 spans 13 amino acids. In germline, CDR1 is SGHAT, CDR2 FQNNGV. The CDR3 loop is CASTTGGGRGYTF. The DNA read from the CDR3 is TGTGCCAGCACCACAGGGGGGGGTCGGGGC. Full variable domain (missing parts from reference TRBV11-2 and TRBJ1-2): EAGVAQSPRYKIIEKRQSVAFWCNPISGHATLYWYQQILGQGPKLLIQFQNNGVVDDSQLPKDRFSAERLKGVDSTLKIQPAKLEDSAVYLCASTTGGGRGYTFGSGTRLTVV.

To note about this clone: The CDR3 is cut off 3 residues early in the read; its end comes from the germline J gene. This sequence joins TRBV5-1 and TRBJ2-3; no firm D call. With 3 bases removed from V and 2 bases from J, the gap between germline ends came to 7 bases. The length of the CDR3 is 13 residues. From germline, CDR1 is SGHRS and CDR2 YFSETQ. The covered CDR3 bases are TGCGCCAGCAGCTATTCCTACACAGATACG. Protein product: CASSYSYTDT. The CDR3 reads in full as CASSYSYTDTQYF.

As regards this clone: The CDR3 extends 3 residues past the end of the read, so its final part is completed from the germline J gene. V is TRBV19 and J is TRBJ1-6, with 9 bases aligning to TRBD1. The CDR3 length is 14 residues. With V trimmed by 7 bases and J by 6 bases, 4 bases remained unmatched. In germline, CDR1 is LNHDA, CDR2 SQIVND (reference sequence). The CDR3 loop reads CASTPGQGNSPLHF. CDR3 DNA, as far as it was read: TGTGCCAGTACACCGGGACAGGGTAATTCACCC.

The CDR3 DNA, read in part, is TGTGCCAGCAGTGAAGAATACGGTCCCTACGAG. Amino acids: CASSEEYGPYE. The full CDR3 protein reads CASSEEYGPYEQYF. The rearrangement uses TRBV6-1 and TRBJ2-7, with unresolved D. The read terminates 3 residues ahead of where the CDR3 ends, so the germline J gene completes it. CDR1 and CDR2 (germline): MNHNS, SASEGT. Trimming removed 1 base from V and 2 bases from J, with 9 bases in between. The CDR3 has 14 residues.

On this clone itself: The read gets to within 3 residues of the CDR3 end, and the germline J gene fills in the rest. This chain joins TRBV2 and TRBJ1-4; TRBD1 might be the D (6 bases). There are 14 residues in the CDR3. The germline V and J ends were trimmed by 3 bases and 6 bases, with 11 bases remaining between them. Germline V gene lookup returns CDR1 SNHLY and CDR2 FYNNEI. This CDR3 is CASSDDRRDEKLFF. The sequenced part of the CDR3 DNA is TGTGCCAGCAGTGATGACAGGAGGGATGAAAAA.

In regard to this clone: The read ends 3 residues before the CDR3 terminus; that terminus is restored from the germline J gene. This chain uses TRBV7-6 with TRBJ2-1, with D unresolved. Per germline, CDR1 SGHVS and CDR2 FNYEAQ. Trimming took 2 bases from V and 6 from J, leaving 8 bases between them. This CDR3 region has 13 residues. CDR3 sequence reads: CASSLFGTNEQFF. Partial CDR3 DNA: TGTGCCAGCAGCTTATTTGGCACCAATGAG.

Incomplete CDR3 DNA: TGTGCCAGCAGTGGGCAGGGGGCGAAGAGGGGGACC. This gives the protein CASSGQGAKRGT. The complete CDR3 sequence is CASSGQGAKRGTQYF. V gene TRBV6-1 combines with J gene TRBJ2-5; TRBD1 matches at 8 bases. The CDR3 goes on 3 residues after the read ends, and that part is filled in from the germline J gene. CDR1 MNHNS and CDR2 SASEGT come from the germline V gene. The J segment lost 7 bases and the V segment lost 4 bases, leaving 11 bases of the junction unmatched. This CDR3 is 15 amino acids long.

With respect to this clone: The read terminates 3 residues before the CDR3 end, so the remaining end is supplied by the germline J gene. The chain recombines TRBV6-1 with TRBJ1-2; D call uncertain. The CDR3 extends over 11 amino acids. Per germline, CDR1 MNHNS and CDR2 SASEGT. V was shortened by 4 bases and J by 5 bases, with 5 bases between the two germline ends. CDR3 DNA, as far as it was read: TGTGCCAGCAGTGCCGGGTATGGC. This sequence encodes CASSAGYG. The full CDR3 is CASSAGYGYTF.

A remark on this clone: The CDR3 is cut off 3 residues early in the read; its end comes from the germline J gene. The chain is built from TRBV7-8 and TRBJ1-5; 8 positions agree with TRBD1. Germline V gives CDR1 SGHVS, CDR2 FQNEAQ. This CDR3 region has 15 residues. V lost 1 base, J lost 3 bases, and 2 bases stayed unmatched. The CDR3 loop reads CASSLGTGNNQPQHF. CDR3 bases read: TGTGCCAGCAGCTTAGGGACAGGGAACAATCAGCCC.

A note on this clone: The read comes to an end 3 residues before the CDR3 does, leaving the germline J gene to fill in the end. This rearrangement joins TRBV29-1 to TRBJ1-5; D might be TRBD1 (6 bases). CDR1 is SQVTM and CDR2 is ANQGSEA in the germline V gene. The CDR3 has 15 amino acids. With 7 bases removed from V and 5 bases from J, the gap between germline ends came to 21 bases. CDR3 residues: CSARDTPRGYQPQHF. CDR3 bases read: TGCAGCGCTAGGGACACTCCGAGGGGGTATCAGCCC.

Turning to this clone: The read terminates 3 residues before the CDR3 end, so the remaining end is supplied by the germline J gene. The V gene is TRBV10-3, the J gene TRBJ2-3; TRBD1 aligns across 7 bases. The ends lost 2 bases at V and 6 bases at J; junction bases unmatched: 8. Germline-derived CDR1 and CDR2 are ENHRY and SYGVKD. This CDR3 region has 15 residues. This CDR3 is CAISETTGVVDTQYF. The part of the CDR3 DNA that was read is TGTGCCATCAGTGAGACTACAGGGGTGGTGGATACG.

As for this clone: The read ends 3 residues before the CDR3 terminus; that terminus is restored from the germline J gene. The chain has TRBV30 and TRBJ1-2, with D maybe TRBD1 (6 bases). Germline-derived CDR1 and CDR2 are GTSNPN and SVGIG (reference sequence). Trimming removed 0 bases at V and 7 bases at J, with 15 bases between. This CDR3 is 14 amino acids long. The CDR3 loop is CAWSVDLKQGGYTF. Partial CDR3 DNA: TGTGCCTGGAGTGTTGACCTGAAACAGGGTGGC.

Note on this clone: Read sequence stops 3 residues before the CDR3 end, and the germline J gene provides the missing end. This chain uses TRBV7-6 with TRBJ2-5; 15 bases agree with TRBD2. V was clipped by 4 bases and J by 4 bases; unmatched bases: 7. This CDR3 contains 17 residues. The germline V gene encodes CDR1 SGHVS and CDR2 FNYEAQ. CDR3 sequence: CASSWTSGGAIGETQYF. The CDR3 DNA, read in part, is TGTGCCAGCAGCTGGACTAGCGGGGGGGCAATAGGAGAGACC.

As to this clone: The observed sequence ends 3 residues before the CDR3 terminus, with the missing tail filled in from the germline J gene. The gene calls are TRBV10-3 and TRBJ2-3; 9 bases are shared with TRBD1. The J segment lost 1 base and the V segment lost 7 bases, leaving 9 bases of the junction unmatched. The germline gives CDR1 ENHRY, CDR2 SYGVKD. CDR3 length: 16 residues. The covered CDR3 bases are TGTGCCATCACCGCGGGACAGGGAAGTGGCACAGATACG. Translation gives CAITAGQGSGTDT. The whole CDR3 reads CAITAGQGSGTDTQYF.

Points on this clone: The read halts 3 residues ahead of the CDR3 end, with the missing end drawn from the germline J gene. The chain is built from TRBV2 and TRBJ2-7; TRBD1 agrees at 7 bases. Germline CDR1 and CDR2: SNHLY and FYNNEI. V shed 3 bases and J 5 bases; nucleotides not matched to a gene: 7. The CDR3 loop spans 14 amino acids. The part of the CDR3 DNA that was read is TGTGCCAGCAGTGAGACAGGGATTGTAGACGAG. Encoded protein: CASSETGIVDE. The CDR3 in its entirety is CASSETGIVDEQYF.

This CDR3 is CASSSGGSSFEAFF. Partial CDR3 DNA: TGTGCCAGCAGTTCCGGCGGATCAAGCTTTGAA. The chain recombines TRBV6-2 or TRBV6-3 with TRBJ1-1, with D unresolved. The CDR3 end falls 3 residues outside the read, so it is completed with the germline J gene. Trimming shortened V by 4 bases and J by 7 bases, and 16 bases separated the two germline ends. The length of the CDR3 is 14 residues. The germline V gene encodes CDR1 MNHEY and CDR2 SVGEGT.

Regarding this clone: The read gets to within 3 residues of the CDR3 end, and the germline J gene fills in the rest. This chain links TRBV19 with TRBJ1-5; D call uncertain. The germline V gene has CDR1 LNHDA and CDR2 SQIVND (reference sequence). Trimming pared 3 bases from V and 1 base from J, leaving 13 bases between. This CDR3 is built from 16 residues. The CDR3 sequence is CASSIESARSNQPQHF. CDR3 DNA, as far as it was read: TGTGCCAGTAGTATTGAGTCAGCCAGGAGCAATCAGCCC.

Remarks on this clone: With the read ending 3 residues before the CDR3 end, the germline J gene is used to fill in that end. This sequence joins TRBV19 and TRBJ2-3; D perhaps matches TRBD2 (6 bases). Trimming took off 3 bases at V and 1 base at J, with 8 bases between the two ends. CDR3 length equals 14 residues. The V gene's germline CDR1 is LNHDA and CDR2 SQIVND (reference sequence). The CDR3 region is CASSMERGTDTQYF. CDR3 bases read: TGTGCCAGTAGTATGGAGCGGGGCACAGATACG.

Worth noting for this clone: Read coverage stops 3 residues before the CDR3 terminus; the germline J gene supplies the remainder. The chain is built from TRBV6-2 or TRBV6-3 and TRBJ2-5; 9 nucleotides agree with TRBD2. V shed 2 bases and J 3 bases; nucleotides not matched to a gene: 7. Germline CDR1 reads MNHEY; CDR2 reads SVGEGT. The CDR3 sequence is 16 residues long. CDR3 sequence reads: CASSYPSGTMKETQYF. The CDR3 bases that were read are TGTGCCAGCAGTTACCCTAGCGGGACAATGAAAGAGACC.

Concerning this clone itself: From the germline J gene comes the end of the CDR3, since the read stops 3 residues before it. The chain links TRBV7-2 to TRBJ2-4, with D unresolved. V lost 4 bases and J 7 bases, leaving 8 bases between the germline ends. The V gene's germline CDR1 is SGHTA and CDR2 FQGNSA. This CDR3 is 12 amino acids long. The part of the CDR3 DNA that was read is TGTGCCAGCAGCTCCTATAACAACATT. Protein: CASSSYNNI. The CDR3 in full is CASSSYNNIQYF.

Turning to this clone: The read falls 3 residues short of the CDR3 end, and the missing part is taken from the germline J gene. The chain couples TRBV5-4 to TRBJ2-3; no clear D. Trimming took 0 bases from V and 4 from J, leaving 6 bases between them. The CDR3 totals 13 residues. The germline CDR1 and CDR2 sequences are SGHNT and YYREEE (reference sequence). CDR3 loop: CASSLELADTQYF. Partial CDR3 DNA: TGTGCCAGCAGCTTGGAGCTTGCAGATACG.

On this clone: The read falls 3 residues short of the CDR3 end, and the missing part is taken from the germline J gene. V usage is TRBV6-2 or TRBV6-3 and J usage is TRBJ2-5, with 7 bases aligning to TRBD1. V shed 4 bases, J shed 4 bases, and the junction held 0 bases outside the gene matches. The CDR3 is 12 amino acids. CDR1 MNHEY and CDR2 SVGEGT come from the germline V gene. CDR3 sequence: CASSWTGETQYF. CDR3 DNA (partial): TGTGCCAGCAGTTGGACAGGAGAGACC.

Incomplete CDR3 DNA: TGCGCCAGCAGCCCCGACAGGGCGGTTGGGAACACTGAA. Translated, it gives CASSPDRAVGNTE. The whole CDR3 sequence reads CASSPDRAVGNTEAFF. This chain joins TRBV5-1 and TRBJ1-1; 7 nucleotides agree with TRBD1. The sequence runs out 3 residues before the end of the CDR3; the remainder is reconstructed from the germline J gene. Germline V gene sequence: CDR1 SGHRS, CDR2 YFSETQ. CDR3 length equals 16 residues. Trimming cost V 4 bases and J 1 base; bases outside gene matches: 10. Full variable domain (outside the CDR3, taken from reference TRBV5-1 and TRBJ1-1): KAGVTQTPRYLIKTRGQQVTLSCSPISGHRSVSWYQQTPGQGLQFLFEYFSETQRNKGNFPGRFSGRQFSNSRSEMNVSTLELGDSALYLCASSPDRAVGNTEAFFGQGTRLTVV.

On this clone: The sequence runs out 3 residues before the end of the CDR3; the remainder is reconstructed from the germline J gene. The chain recombines TRBV18 with TRBJ2-1; 11 bases line up with TRBD1. This CDR3 contains 15 residues. Unmatched junction bases numbered 0, after V lost 3 bases and J lost 2 bases. Germline CDR1 reads KGHSH; CDR2 reads LQKENI. The sequenced CDR3 bases are TGTGCCAGCTCACCGGGACAGGGGGCCTACAATGAG. Translation gives CASSPGQGAYNE. The entire CDR3 protein reads CASSPGQGAYNEQFF.